These T cell receptor beta chains were read from a single sample in a study of beta chain features in type 1 diabetes. TCRdb keeps only in-frame clones here, not all; method: immunoSEQ multiplex PCR. Here the sample spans hundreds of thousands of clones, about 14% being singletons. Material: naive CD4+ T cells from blood. The receptors stem from a man aged 18 to 30 with type 1 diabetes. Both conserved end residues are part of each CDR3. The D gene is left open where the match is weak. Clone size, where shown, is once, few, many, or a class for clones that have expanded.

D: TRBD1
size: few
V: TRBV4-3
J: TRBJ1-2
CDR3: CASSQDSGGAGYTF
DNA: TGCGCCAGCAGCCAAGATTCAGGGGGCGCTGGCTACACCTTC

D: TRBD1
size: few
V: TRBV5-1
J: TRBJ2-3
CDR3: CASSWGTGSRDTQYF
DNA: TGCGCCAGCAGCTGGGGGACAGGATCGAGGGATACGCAGTATTTT

D: .
size: .
V: TRBV10-3
J: TRBJ1-2
CDR3: CAISGAYGYTF
DNA: TGTGCCATCAGTGGTGCATATGGCTACACCTTC

D: .
size: .
V: TRBV7-2
J: TRBJ2-3
CDR3: CASRPESSTQYF
DNA: TGTGCCAGCAGACCGGAGAGTAGTACGCAGTATTTT

D: .
size: .
V: TRBV5-4
J: TRBJ2-1
CDR3: CASSLNLAGSHGEQFF
DNA: TGTGCCAGCAGCTTGAACCTTGCGGGATCTCACGGTGAGCAGTTCTTC

D: TRBD1
size: few
V: TRBV14
J: TRBJ2-5
CDR3: CASSQDPGGGETQYF
DNA: TGTGCCAGCAGCCAAGATCCAGGGGGCGGAGAGACCCAGTACTTC

D: TRBD1
size: .
V: TRBV5-6
J: TRBJ1-4
CDR3: CASSLRSGTGTEKLFF
DNA: TGTGCCAGCAGCTTGAGGTCCGGGACAGGGACCGAAAAACTGTTTTTT

D: TRBD1
size: few
V: TRBV7-9
J: TRBJ2-1
CDR3: CASSLRTGRQFF
DNA: TGTGCCAGCAGCTTAAGGACAGGAAGGCAGTTCTTC

D: TRBD1
size: few
V: TRBV7-2
J: TRBJ2-4
CDR3: CASSSGTVNGIQYF
DNA: TGTGCCAGCAGCTCCGGGACAGTCAACGGCATTCAGTACTTC

D: .
size: few
V: TRBV7-7
J: TRBJ2-3
CDR3: CASSLGNFGDTQYF
DNA: TGTGCTAGCAGCTTAGGGAATTTTGGAGATACGCAGTATTTT

D: .
size: few
V: TRBV30
J: TRBJ2-3
CDR3: CAWTLERGTQYF
DNA: TGTGCCTGGACACTGGAGCGCGGTACGCAGTATTTT

D: TRBD2
size: .
V: TRBV4-1
J: TRBJ2-1
CDR3: CASTTLAGLSNEQFF
DNA: TGCGCCAGCACAACCTTAGCGGGCCTAAGTAATGAGCAGTTCTTC

D: TRBD1
size: few
V: TRBV25-1
J: TRBJ2-3
CDR3: CASGDSGTYTQYF
DNA: TGTGCCAGCGGGGACAGTGGCACATATACGCAGTATTTT

D: TRBD1
size: .
V: TRBV7-2
J: TRBJ2-3
CDR3: CASSRDRTDTQYF
DNA: TGTGCCAGCAGCCGGGACAGGACGGATACGCAGTATTTT

D: TRBD2
size: .
V: TRBV7-9
J: TRBJ2-5
CDR3: CASSLNPTSGRIYQETQYF
DNA: TGTGCCAGCAGCTTAAACCCCACTAGCGGGAGGATCTACCAAGAGACCCAGTACTTC

D: .
size: .
V: TRBV30
J: TRBJ1-5
CDR3: CAWSVNNQPQHF
DNA: TGTGCCTGGAGTGTAAACAATCAGCCCCAGCATTTT

D: .
size: .
V: TRBV5-1
J: TRBJ2-1
CDR3: CASSFPTGNEQFF
DNA: TGCGCCAGCAGCTTCCCTACAGGCAATGAGCAGTTCTTC

D: .
size: few
V: TRBV19
J: TRBJ1-5
CDR3: CASSQGGQPQHF
DNA: TGTGCCAGTAGCCAAGGGGGTCAGCCCCAGCATTTT

D: .
size: few
V: TRBV2
J: TRBJ1-5
CDR3: CASTLGPGAGQPQHF
DNA: TGTGCCAGCACCCTGGGACCGGGAGCAGGGCAGCCCCAGCATTTT

D: .
size: .
V: TRBV7-2
J: TRBJ2-7
CDR3: CASTLPGVGEQYF
DNA: TGTGCCAGCACATTACCAGGGGTCGGCGAGCAGTACTTC

D: .
size: .
V: TRBV5-1
J: TRBJ2-7
CDR3: CASHPLGGPYEQYF
DNA: TGCGCCAGCCACCCTCTGGGCGGTCCCTACGAGCAGTACTTC

D: .
size: .
V: TRBV7-8
J: TRBJ1-2
CDR3: CASSQRPGPGYTF
DNA: TGTGCCAGCAGCCAAAGACCCGGGCCCGGCTACACCTTC